Listed below are T cell receptor beta chains from one sample, sequenced in a study of blood T cell repertoires in COVID-19. Measured with immunoSEQ multiplex PCR; TCRdb has only the in-frame clones, and not every one. The sample holds 130,000 or so clones, more than 75% seen once. Sequencing was carried out using peripheral blood. The source of these receptors is a man in his 70s with active COVID-19. Both conserved end residues are part of each CDR3. The D gene is left open where the match is weak. Where a row states a size, it is once, few, many or the class of an expanded clone; other rows omit it.

V gene	clone size	J gene	D gene	CDR3 DNA	CDR3 protein
TRBV5-5	-	TRBJ1-5	-	TGTGCCAGCAGCTTGGTTGGCAGGAGCAATCAGCCCCAGCATTTT	CASSLVGRSNQPQHF
TRBV7-9	-	TRBJ2-1	-	TGTGCCAGCAGCACCTACGGGAGTCCTCCCCCGAGCTCCTACAATGAGCAGTTCTTC	CASSTYGSPPPSSYNEQFF
TRBV4-3	once	TRBJ2-2	-	TGCGCCAGCAGCCAAGTAAGCTACAGGGATACCGGGGAGCTGTTTTTT	CASSQVSYRDTGELFF
TRBV24-1	once	TRBJ1-5	-	TGTGCCACCAGTGACCCAGGACAGAGGGGGAATCAGCCCCAGCATTTT	CATSDPGQRGNQPQHF
TRBV11-2	-	TRBJ2-5	-	TGTGCCAGCAGCTTGGTTGTACAGACCCAAGAGACCCAGTACTTC	CASSLVVQTQETQYF
TRBV6-6	-	TRBJ2-5	TRBD1	TGTGCCAGCTCCGGACAGGGCCCCCAAGAGACCCAGTACTTC	CASSGQGPQETQYF
TRBV7-9	-	TRBJ2-5	-	TGTGCCAGCAGCGATTTAGGAGGAGCAGAGACCCAGTACTTC	CASSDLGGAETQYF
TRBV5-1	-	TRBJ2-3	-	TGCGCCAGCAGCTTGGCGGGACTAGATACGCAGTATTTT	CASSLAGLDTQYF
TRBV28	-	TRBJ2-7	-	TGTGCCAGCAGTCCCGGGTTCTGGGACACTTCCTACGAGCAGTACTTC	CASSPGFWDTSYEQYF
TRBV19	-	TRBJ1-5	TRBD1	TGTGCCAGTATTGGGGGACAGGGTTACAATCAGCCCCAGCATTTT	CASIGGQGYNQPQHF
TRBV5-1	-	TRBJ2-2	-	TGCGCCAGCAGCTCGGGCAGGGAATACACCGGGGAGCTGTTTTTT	CASSSGREYTGELFF
TRBV24-1	-	TRBJ2-1	-	TGTGCCACCCGCGGAAACAATGAGCAGTTCTTC	CATRGNNEQFF
TRBV25-1	once	TRBJ1-2	TRBD1	TGTGCCAGCTACAGGGGAGGCTATGGCTACACCTTC	CASYRGGYGYTF
TRBV19	few	TRBJ2-2	-	TGTGCCAGTAGTACCCTTTACACCGGGGAGCTGTTTTTT	CASSTLYTGELFF
TRBV10-3	-	TRBJ2-1	TRBD2	TGTGCCACCCAGGCCTTTTTCGGACTAGCCGTCAATGAGCAGTTCTTC	CATQAFFGLAVNEQFF
TRBV28	-	TRBJ2-2	TRBD2	TGTGCCAGCAGTCAAGCGGGAGTCGCGAACACCGGGGAGCTGTTTTTT	CASSQAGVANTGELFF
TRBV24-1	-	TRBJ2-5	-	TGTGCCACCAGTGATTTAACAGGGAGTGGAGAGACCCAGTACTTC	CATSDLTGSGETQYF
TRBV5-6	-	TRBJ1-4	TRBD1	TGTGCCAGCAGCCCGGCGGGACAGCCAACTAATGAAAAACTGTTTTTT	CASSPAGQPTNEKLFF
TRBV7-2	-	TRBJ2-1	TRBD2	TGTGCCAGCAGCTTAAGGCGACTAGCGTTGAACAATGAGCAGTTCTTC	CASSLRRLALNNEQFF
TRBV9	-	TRBJ2-5	TRBD1	TGTGCCAGCAGCCCTAAGGTTGACAGGGGTGAGACCCAGTACTTC	CASSPKVDRGETQYF
TRBV24-1	once	TRBJ2-1	TRBD1	TGTGCCACCAGTGGGGGACAGACTTTCAATGAGCAGTTCTTC	CATSGGQTFNEQFF
TRBV2	-	TRBJ2-1	TRBD2	TGTGCCAGCAGTTTACTAGCGCCCGCCTACAATGAGCAGTTCTTC	CASSLLAPAYNEQFF
TRBV19	-	TRBJ2-5	TRBD2	TGTGCCAGTAGTGTTTTAGCGGGAGTGAGGCGAGAGACCCAGTACTTC	CASSVLAGVRRETQYF
TRBV28	-	TRBJ1-5	TRBD1	TGTGCCAGCAGACCGGCCCGGGACAGGAAGGGTCAGCCCCAGCATTTT	CASRPARDRKGQPQHF
TRBV7-2	-	TRBJ2-7	-	TGTGCCAGCAGCGGAGGGGCAGGCAGAGGTTACGAGCAGTACTTC	CASSGGAGRGYEQYF
TRBV9	-	TRBJ2-5	-	TGTGCCAGCAGCCCCACGAGTGAGACCCAGTACTTC	CASSPTSETQYF
TRBV7-3	-	TRBJ2-1	-	TGTGCCAGCAGTAGCGGTCCCCGCTATGAGCAGTTCTTC	CASSSGPRYEQFF
TRBV5-1	-	TRBJ2-3	TRBD2	TGCGCCAGCAGCGCCAGACTAGCGGGAGCAACAGATACGCAGTATTTT	CASSARLAGATDTQYF
TRBV27	once	TRBJ1-5	-	TGTGCCAGCAGCGCCCAGGGTCAGCCCCAGCATTTT	CASSAQGQPQHF
TRBV24-1	-	TRBJ2-7	TRBD1	TGTGCCACCAGTGATTTCGACAGGGGAGACGAGCAGTACTTC	CATSDFDRGDEQYF
TRBV19	-	TRBJ2-1	TRBD2	TGTGCCAGTAGTTTCCCTAGCGGGAGGGCCGGGGAGCAGTTCTTC	CASSFPSGRAGEQFF
TRBV9	-	TRBJ2-1	TRBD1	TGTGCCAGCAGCGTCGGGGGACAGGGGACAAATAATGAGCAGTTCTTC	CASSVGGQGTNNEQFF
TRBV30	many	TRBJ1-5	-	TGTGCCTGGAGTTCACCCGGGACACTTAATCAGCCCCAGCATTTT	CAWSSPGTLNQPQHF
TRBV28	-	TRBJ2-7	TRBD2	TGTGCCAGCAAGCGGGAATCGCCCTACGAGCAGTACTTC	CASKRESPYEQYF
TRBV19	few	TRBJ1-5	TRBD1	TGTGCCAGTAGTCTACAGGGGGGCAATCAGCCCCAGCATTTT	CASSLQGGNQPQHF
TRBV30	-	TRBJ2-7	TRBD1	TGTGCCTGGAGTGTACGGGCGGGACAGGGATTCTACGAGCAGTACTTC	CAWSVRAGQGFYEQYF
TRBV2	-	TRBJ2-1	-	TGTGCCAGCACCAACAAAGACAATGAGCAGTTCTTC	CASTNKDNEQFF
TRBV5-4	-	TRBJ2-7	-	TGTGCCAGCAGTTTTGGACAAGACTACGAGCAGTACTTC	CASSFGQDYEQYF
TRBV20-1	-	TRBJ2-7	-	TGCAGTGCCCGGAGAAACGAGCAGTACTTC	CSARRNEQYF
TRBV28	-	TRBJ1-6	TRBD1	TGTGCCAGCAGTTCCCCTCAGGGACAGCTCGGCGGCCGTAATTCACCCCTCCACTTT	CASSSPQGQLGGRNSPLHF